Sequencing of this T cell receptor (beta chain) was carried out in a study of Graves' ophthalmopathy and Graves' hyperthyroidism. V shed 0 bases and J 11 bases; nucleotides not matched to a gene: 11. Germline V CDR1 and CDR2: SGDLS, YYNGEE. This CDR3 is built from 15 residues. From RNA, the CDR3 regions of TCR beta chains were amplified and sequenced. First-round RT-PCR with HTBI primers preceded a second-round multiplex PCR. TCRdb re-analysed the multiplex PCR reads in MiXCR, keeping a single row per CDR3 protein. Among roughly 60,000 distinct CDR3 sequences listed, about half were seen once. Sequenced input: peripheral blood. This clonotype was obtained from an adult woman with Graves' ophthalmopathy. This sequence joins TRBV9 and TRBJ2-3, with 8 bases aligning to TRBD2. The CDR3 sequence is CASSVVDSGNAEQYF. DNA of the CDR3: TGTGCCAGCAGCGTAGTTGATAGCGGGAACGCTGAGCAGTATTTT. The entire variable domain, with the rest obtained from reference TRBV9 and TRBJ2-3, is as follows: DSGVTQTPKHLITATGQRVTLRCSPRSGDLSVYWYQQSLDQGLQFLIQYYNGEERAKGNILERFSAQQFPDLHSELNLSSLELGDSALYFCASSVVDSGNAEQYFGPGTRLTVL.